This T cell receptor beta chain stems from a study of OX40 agonist ivuxolimab in advanced cancers. The study's findings and limits: CD4+ T cells averaged fewer expanded clones than CD8+ T cells.

On this clone itself: The antigen is undetermined.

Assay: immunoSEQ multiplex PCR; the TCRdb copy retains only in-frame clones and omits some. The repertoire holds about 66,000 clones, around 90% seen once, with just over 0.3% in the top ten. Germline lookup yields CDR1 SGHAT and CDR2 FQNNGV. V lost 5 bases to trimming and J lost 2 bases, with 9 bases between them. This CDR3 is built from 13 residues. The chain joins TRBV11-2 to TRBJ2-5; D is perhaps TRBD1 (6 bases). The material was CD4+ or CD8+ T cells sorted from blood, obtained in a trial of the OX40 agonist ivuxolimab. The source of this sequence is an adult with an advanced solid tumor such as melanoma, head and neck, liver or kidney cancer. CDR3 in amino acids: CASSPGQQETQYF. The CDR3 DNA follows: TGTGCCAGCAGCCCCGGACAGCAAGAGACCCAGTACTTC.